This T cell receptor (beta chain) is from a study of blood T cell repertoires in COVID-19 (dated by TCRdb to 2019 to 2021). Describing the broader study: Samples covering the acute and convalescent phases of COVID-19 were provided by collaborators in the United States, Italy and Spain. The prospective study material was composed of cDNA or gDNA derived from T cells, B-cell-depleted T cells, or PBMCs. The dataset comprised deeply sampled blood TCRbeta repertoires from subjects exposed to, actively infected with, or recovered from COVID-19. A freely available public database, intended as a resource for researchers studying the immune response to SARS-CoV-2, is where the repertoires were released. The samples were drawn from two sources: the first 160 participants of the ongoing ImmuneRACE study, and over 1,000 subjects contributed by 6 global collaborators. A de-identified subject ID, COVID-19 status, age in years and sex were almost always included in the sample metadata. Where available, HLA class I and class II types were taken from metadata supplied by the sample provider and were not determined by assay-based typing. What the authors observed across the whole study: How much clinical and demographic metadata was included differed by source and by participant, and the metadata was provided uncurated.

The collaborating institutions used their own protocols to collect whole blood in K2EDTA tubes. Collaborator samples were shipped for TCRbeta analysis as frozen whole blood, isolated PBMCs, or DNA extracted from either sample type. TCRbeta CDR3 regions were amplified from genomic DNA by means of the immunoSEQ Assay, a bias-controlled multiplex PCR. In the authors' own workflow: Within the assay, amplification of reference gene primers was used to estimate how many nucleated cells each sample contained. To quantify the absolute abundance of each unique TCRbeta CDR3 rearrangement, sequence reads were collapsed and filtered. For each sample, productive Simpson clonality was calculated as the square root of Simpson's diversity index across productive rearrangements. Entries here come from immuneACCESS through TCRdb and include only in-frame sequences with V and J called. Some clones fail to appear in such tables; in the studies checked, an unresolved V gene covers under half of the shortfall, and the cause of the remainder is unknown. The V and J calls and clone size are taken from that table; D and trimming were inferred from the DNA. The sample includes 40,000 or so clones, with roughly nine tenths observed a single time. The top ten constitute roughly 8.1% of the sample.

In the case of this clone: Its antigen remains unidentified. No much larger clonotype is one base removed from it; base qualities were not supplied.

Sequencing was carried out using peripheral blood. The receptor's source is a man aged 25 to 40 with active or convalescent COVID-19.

DNA sequence: TGTGCCAGCAGCGCCCGGGACAGGGGTTTCACTAGCACAGATACGCAGTATTTT. Its protein product is CASSARDRGFTSTDTQYF. The V gene is TRBV9 and the J gene is TRBJ2-3; 10 bases in between match TRBD1. The CDR3 measures 18 amino acids from cysteine to phenylalanine. The entry retains the CDR3 DNA only, 54 bases that are in frame from base 1. The germline V gene supplies CDR1 SGDLS and CDR2 YYNGEE. At the junction V is shortened by 3 bases and J by 0 bases; bases outside the gene matches: 10.